The 12 T cell receptor beta chains presented below share a single source sample, sequenced in a study of blood T cells in healthy people across ages. Then a second PCR, running roughly 6 to 12 cycles, was carried out with a sample-barcoded 5' primer and a J-beta primer mix. MiXCR, run by TCRdb on the 5' RACE reads, gives a single entry per CDR3 protein. The repertoire holds around 1.7 million distinct CDR3 sequences, with 28% as singletons. The sequencing sample was made of blood. The receptors originated from a woman aged 25 to 39 in good health.

This clonotype was seen only a few times. This chain connects TRBV20-1 to TRBJ2-3; no reliable D call. Germline V gene sequence: CDR1 DFQATT, CDR2 SNEGSKA (reference sequence). Trimming pared 6 bases from V and 0 bases from J, leaving 10 bases between. CDR3 length: 13 amino acids. As DNA, the CDR3 is TGCAGTGCAAGACCCGTAAGCACAGATACGCAGTATTTT. Protein sequence: CSARPVSTDTQYF.

The chain employs TRBV12-3 or TRBV12-4 and TRBJ1-5; TRBD1 matches at 7 bases. This CDR3 region has 14 residues. After removal of 5 bases from V and 9 bases from J, the junction contained 10 bases not matched to a gene. The CDR3 protein is CASSIGGGLLPQHF. DNA for the CDR3: TGTGCCAGCAGTATAGGAGGGGGCCTCCTGCCCCAGCATTTT.

CDR3 amino acids: CASSDRDRGQGTEAFF. CDR3 coding DNA: TGTGCCAGCAGCGACCGGGACAGGGGGCAAGGGACTGAAGCTTTCTTT. The rearrangement links TRBV11-2 to TRBJ1-1, with 12 bases identical to TRBD1. V gave up 5 bases and J gave up 5 bases; unmatched junction bases: 9. This CDR3 is 16 amino acids long. The germline V gene has CDR1 SGHAT and CDR2 FQNNGV.

In its sample, this clonotype was seen a few times. The rearrangement joins TRBV11-2 to TRBJ2-7; TRBD1 matches at 9 bases. The CDR3 consists of 15 residues. Germline V CDR1 and CDR2: SGHAT, FQNNGV. Losses at the gene ends were 4 bases for V and 4 bases for J; bases not matched to a gene: 8. CDR3 nucleotide sequence: TGTGCCAGCAGCTCCCTAGACAGGGGGGAGTACGAGCAGTACTTC. It encodes CASSSLDRGEYEQYF.

As regards this clonotype: A much larger clonotype is one base distant, so this may be a read error. This chain links TRBV18 with TRBJ2-4, with D possibly matching TRBD2 (5 bases). Germline loops: CDR1 KGHSH, CDR2 LQKENI. The CDR3 extends over 11 amino acids. The CDR3 region has the DNA TGTGCCGGCTCACCATCGGGGTGGCAGTACTTC. It yields the protein CAGSPSGWQYF.

Concerning this clonotype: A junction boundary mismatches the germline segment, possibly from a read error. The chain carries TRBV15 and TRBJ2-1, with TRBD2 matching 8 bases. CDR1 and CDR2 from the germline V gene are LNHNV and YYDKDF (reference sequence). The CDR3 consists of 16 residues. DNA for the CDR3: TGTGCCGCCAGCAGAGTTGGCGGGAGGACGTACAATGAGCAGTTCTTC. The encoded protein is CAASRVGGRTYNEQFF.

The gene calls are TRBV9 and TRBJ1-1; D is undetermined. Germline V gene data show CDR1 as SGDLS and CDR2 as YYNGEE. V was pared by 4 bases and J by 3 bases, with 10 bases between. The CDR3 runs 13 residues. CDR3 in amino acids: CASSLTTYTEAFF. The CDR3 DNA is TGTGCCAGCAGCTTAACAACTTACACTGAAGCTTTCTTT.

This clonotype occurred many times. The rearrangement uses TRBV12-3 or TRBV12-4 and TRBJ1-4; 7 bases are shared with TRBD1. With V trimmed by 6 bases and J by 3 bases, 7 bases remained unmatched. This CDR3 contains 15 residues. CDR3 nucleotides: TGTGCCAGCAGCCCCGGACAGGTCGCTAATGAAAAACTGTTTTTT. Protein sequence: CASSPGQVANEKLFF.

CDR3: CASSYSVTRAYF. CDR3 coding DNA: TGCGCCAGCAGCTATTCCGTGACTCGGGCGTATTTT. The chain uses TRBV5-1 and TRBJ2-3; no clear D gene. V lost 3 bases to trimming and J lost 14 bases, with 16 bases between them. The CDR3 has 12 amino acids. Germline CDR1 is SGHRS and CDR2 is YFSETQ.

V usage is TRBV11-2 and J usage is TRBJ2-2; D remains unclear. V was cut by 4 bases and J by 6 bases, with 9 bases left in between. Germline CDR1 is SGHAT and CDR2 is FQNNGV. The CDR3 is made up of 13 amino acids. CDR3 sequence: CASSSVVAGELFF. CDR3 sequence (DNA): TGTGCCAGCAGCTCAGTGGTGGCCGGGGAGCTGTTTTTT.

This clonotype has at least ten counts. The J gene is TRBJ2-5, the V gene TRBV30, with a possible D match to TRBD2 (5 bases). Looked up from germline, CDR1 is GTSNPN and CDR2 is SVGIG (reference sequence). CDR3 size: 12 residues. V lost 6 bases, J lost 3 bases, and 11 bases lay in between. This chain's CDR3 is CACFRGEETQYF. Here the CDR3 DNA reads TGTGCCTGCTTTCGGGGTGAAGAGACCCAGTACTTC.

The rearrangement uses TRBV5-1 and TRBJ2-3; possibly TRBD2 for D (6 bases). V lost 1 base and J 1 base, leaving 13 bases between the germline ends. Germline V lookup: CDR1 SGHRS, CDR2 YFSETQ. This CDR3 comprises 16 residues. DNA of the CDR3: TGCGCCAGCAGCTTGTTGGAGGGCGAGGGCACAGATACGCAGTATTTT. As protein: CASSLLEGEGTDTQYF.